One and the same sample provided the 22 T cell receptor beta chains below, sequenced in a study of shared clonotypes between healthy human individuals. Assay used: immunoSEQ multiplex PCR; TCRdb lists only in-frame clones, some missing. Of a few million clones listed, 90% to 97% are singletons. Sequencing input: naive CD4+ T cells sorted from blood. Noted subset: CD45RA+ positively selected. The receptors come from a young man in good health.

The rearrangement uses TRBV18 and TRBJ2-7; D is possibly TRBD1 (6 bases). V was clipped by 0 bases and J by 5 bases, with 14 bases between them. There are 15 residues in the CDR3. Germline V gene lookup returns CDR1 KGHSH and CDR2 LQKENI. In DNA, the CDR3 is TGTGCCAGCTCACCACCTCAGGGGAGTCCCAACGAGCAGTACTTC. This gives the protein CASSPPQGSPNEQYF.

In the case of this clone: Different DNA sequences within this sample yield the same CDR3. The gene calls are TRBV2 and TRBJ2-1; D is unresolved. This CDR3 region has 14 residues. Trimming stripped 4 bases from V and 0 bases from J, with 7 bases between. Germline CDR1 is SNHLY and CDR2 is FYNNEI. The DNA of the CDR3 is TGTGCCAGCAGTGTCGAGAGCTCCTACAATGAGCAGTTCTTC. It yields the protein CASSVESSYNEQFF. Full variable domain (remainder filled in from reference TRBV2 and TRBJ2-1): EPEVTQTPSHQVTQMGQEVILRCVPISNHLYFYWYRQILGQKVEFLVSFYNNEISEKSEIFDDQFSVERPDGSNFTLKIRSTKLEDSAMYFCASSVESSYNEQFFGPGTRLTVL.

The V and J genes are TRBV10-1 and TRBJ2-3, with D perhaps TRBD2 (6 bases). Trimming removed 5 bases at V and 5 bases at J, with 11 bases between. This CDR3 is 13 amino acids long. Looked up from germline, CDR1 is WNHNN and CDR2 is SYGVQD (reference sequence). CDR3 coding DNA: TGCGCCAGCAGTCGTGCAGCGGGAGATACGCAGTATTTT. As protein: CASSRAAGDTQYF.

This CDR3 reads CASSLGAGGLNEQYF. The CDR3 nucleotides are TGCGCCAGCAGCTTGGGGGCGGGAGGGCTCAACGAGCAGTACTTC. This sequence joins TRBV5-1 and TRBJ2-7; TRBD2 matches 9 bases. Germline assignment: CDR1 SGHRS and CDR2 YFSETQ. The ends lost 0 bases at V and 5 bases at J; junction bases unmatched: 6. There are 15 residues in the CDR3.

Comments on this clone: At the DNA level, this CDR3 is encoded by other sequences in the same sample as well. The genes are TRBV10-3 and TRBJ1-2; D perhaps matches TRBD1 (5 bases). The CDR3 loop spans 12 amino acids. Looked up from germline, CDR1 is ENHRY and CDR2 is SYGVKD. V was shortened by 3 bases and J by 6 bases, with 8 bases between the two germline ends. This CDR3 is CAISEGADGYTF. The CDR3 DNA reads TGTGCCATCAGTGAAGGGGCGGATGGCTACACCTTC.

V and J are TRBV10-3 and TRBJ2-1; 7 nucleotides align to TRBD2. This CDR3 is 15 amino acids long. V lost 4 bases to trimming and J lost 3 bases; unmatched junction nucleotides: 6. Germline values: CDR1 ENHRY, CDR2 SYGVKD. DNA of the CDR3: TGTGCCATCAGTGGCAGCGGGGCCCACTACAATGAGCAGTTCTTC. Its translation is CAISGSGAHYNEQFF.

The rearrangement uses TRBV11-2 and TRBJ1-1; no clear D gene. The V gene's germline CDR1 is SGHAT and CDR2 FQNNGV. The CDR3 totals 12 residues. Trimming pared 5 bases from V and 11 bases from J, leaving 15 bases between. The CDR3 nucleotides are TGTGCCAGCAGCATAGGCCTCGGAACCGCTTTCTTT. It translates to CASSIGLGTAFF. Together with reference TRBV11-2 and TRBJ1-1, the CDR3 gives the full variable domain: EAGVAQSPRYKIIEKRQSVAFWCNPISGHATLYWYQQILGQGPKLLIQFQNNGVVDDSQLPKDRFSAERLKGVDSTLKIQPAKLEDSAVYLCASSIGLGTAFFGQGTRLTVV.

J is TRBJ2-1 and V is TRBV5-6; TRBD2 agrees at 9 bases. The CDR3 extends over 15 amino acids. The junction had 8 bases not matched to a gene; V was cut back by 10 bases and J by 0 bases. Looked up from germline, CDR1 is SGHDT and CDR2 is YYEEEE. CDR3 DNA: TGTGCCGGTACCCATAGCGGGAGCTCCTACAATGAGCAGTTCTTC. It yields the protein CAGTHSGSSYNEQFF.

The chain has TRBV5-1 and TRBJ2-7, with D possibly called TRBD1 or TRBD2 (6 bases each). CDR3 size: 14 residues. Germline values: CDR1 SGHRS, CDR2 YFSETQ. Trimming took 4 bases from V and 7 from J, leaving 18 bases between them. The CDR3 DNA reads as TGCGCCAGCAGCACTCAAATGGGGGGCCGGGAGCAGTACTTC. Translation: CASSTQMGGREQYF.

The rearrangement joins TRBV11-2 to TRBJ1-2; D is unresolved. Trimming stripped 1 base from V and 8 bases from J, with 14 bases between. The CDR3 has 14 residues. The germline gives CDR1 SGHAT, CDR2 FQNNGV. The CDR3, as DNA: TGTGCCAGCAGCTTAGGTCAAGTGGCTCGCGGCTACACCTTC. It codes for CASSLGQVARGYTF.

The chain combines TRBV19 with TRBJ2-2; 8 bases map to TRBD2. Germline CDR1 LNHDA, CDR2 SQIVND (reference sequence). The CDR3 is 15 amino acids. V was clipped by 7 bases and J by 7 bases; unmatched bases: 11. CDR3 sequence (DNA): TGTGCCAGTACCAGCCTAGCGAGCGGGGGCGGGGAGCTGTTTTTT. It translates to CASTSLASGGGELFF.

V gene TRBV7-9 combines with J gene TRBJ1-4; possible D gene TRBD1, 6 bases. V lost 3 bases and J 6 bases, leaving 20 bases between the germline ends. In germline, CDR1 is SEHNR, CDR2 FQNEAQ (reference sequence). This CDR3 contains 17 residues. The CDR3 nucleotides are TGTGCCAGCAGCTTGCTTCTTGAGCAGGGGAGGGATGAAAAACTGTTTTTT. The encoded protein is CASSLLLEQGRDEKLFF.

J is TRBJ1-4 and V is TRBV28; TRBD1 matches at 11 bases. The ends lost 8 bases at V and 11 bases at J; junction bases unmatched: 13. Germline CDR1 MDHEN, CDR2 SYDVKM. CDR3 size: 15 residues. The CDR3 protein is CASLSTSGTGGKLFF. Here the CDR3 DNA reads TGTGCCAGCCTATCCACGAGTGGGACAGGGGGTAAACTGTTTTTT.

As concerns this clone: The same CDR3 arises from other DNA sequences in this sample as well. The CDR3 loop is CASSPGQGFQPQHF. As DNA, the CDR3 is TGCGCCAGCAGCCCCGGACAGGGATTTCAGCCCCAGCATTTT. V gene TRBV5-1 combines with J gene TRBJ1-5, with 8 positions matching TRBD1. V gave up 4 bases and J gave up 6 bases; unmatched junction bases: 6. Germline V gives CDR1 SGHRS, CDR2 YFSETQ. The CDR3 is made up of 14 amino acids.

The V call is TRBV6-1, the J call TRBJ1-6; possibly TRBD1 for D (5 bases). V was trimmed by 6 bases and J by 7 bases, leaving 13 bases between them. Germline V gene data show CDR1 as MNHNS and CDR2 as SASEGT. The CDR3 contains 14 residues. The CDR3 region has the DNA TGTGCCAGCAGGCCCATGGGGGGGAATTCACCCCTCCACTTT. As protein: CASRPMGGNSPLHF.

This CDR3 reads CASSLPGTSLREQYF. The CDR3 DNA sequence: TGTGCCAGCAGCTTGCCCGGGACTAGCTTACGAGAGCAGTACTTC. The chain combines TRBV5-4 with TRBJ2-7; 9 nucleotides match TRBD2. CDR1 SGHNT and CDR2 YYREEE come from the germline V gene (reference sequence). J was trimmed by 7 bases and V by 1 base; bases with no gene match: 9. This CDR3 has 15 residues.

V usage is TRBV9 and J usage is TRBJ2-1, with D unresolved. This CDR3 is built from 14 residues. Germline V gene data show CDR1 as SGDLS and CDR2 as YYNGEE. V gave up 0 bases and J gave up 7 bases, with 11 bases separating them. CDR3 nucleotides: TGTGCCAGCAGCGTAGGCCTACCTGGGAATGAGCAGTTCTTC. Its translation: CASSVGLPGNEQFF.

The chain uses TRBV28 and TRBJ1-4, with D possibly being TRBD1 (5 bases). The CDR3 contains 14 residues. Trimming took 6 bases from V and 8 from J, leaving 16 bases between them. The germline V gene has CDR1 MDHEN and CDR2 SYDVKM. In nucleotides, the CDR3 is TGTGCCAGCAGCCCGGGGGGGATTGGAGAAAAACTGTTTTTT. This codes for CASSPGGIGEKLFF.

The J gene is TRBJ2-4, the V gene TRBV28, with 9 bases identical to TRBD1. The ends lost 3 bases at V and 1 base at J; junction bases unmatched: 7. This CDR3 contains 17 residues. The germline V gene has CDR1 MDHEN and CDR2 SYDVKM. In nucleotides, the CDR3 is TGTGCCAGCAGTTTGGGACAGGGTATCTTGGCCAAAAACATTCAGTACTTC. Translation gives CASSLGQGILAKNIQYF.

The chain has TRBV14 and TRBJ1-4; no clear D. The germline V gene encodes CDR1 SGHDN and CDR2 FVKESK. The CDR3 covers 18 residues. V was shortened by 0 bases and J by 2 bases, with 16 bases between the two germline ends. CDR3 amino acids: CASSQDLLGFGTNEKLFF. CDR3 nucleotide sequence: TGTGCCAGCAGCCAAGATTTATTAGGGTTTGGCACTAATGAAAAACTGTTTTTT.

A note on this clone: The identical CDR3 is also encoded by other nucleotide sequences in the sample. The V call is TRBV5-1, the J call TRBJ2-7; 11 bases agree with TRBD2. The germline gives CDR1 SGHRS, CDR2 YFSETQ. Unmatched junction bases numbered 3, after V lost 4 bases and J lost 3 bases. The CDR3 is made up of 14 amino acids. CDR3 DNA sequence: TGCGCCAGCAGCACCGGGACTAGCGGCTACGAGCAGTACTTC. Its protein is CASSTGTSGYEQYF.

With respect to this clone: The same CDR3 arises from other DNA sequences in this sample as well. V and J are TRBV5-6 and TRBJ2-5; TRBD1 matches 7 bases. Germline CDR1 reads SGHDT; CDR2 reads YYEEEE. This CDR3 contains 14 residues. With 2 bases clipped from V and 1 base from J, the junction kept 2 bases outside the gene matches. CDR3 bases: TGTGCCAGCAGCTTTAGACAGGGCCAAGAGACCCAGTACTTC. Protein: CASSFRQGQETQYF. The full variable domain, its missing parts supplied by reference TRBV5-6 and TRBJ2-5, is DAGVTQSPTHLIKTRGQQVTLRCSPKSGHDTVSWYQQALGQGPQFIFQYYEEEERQRGNFPDRFSGHQFPNYSSELNVNALLLGDSALYLCASSFRQGQETQYFGPGTRLLVL.